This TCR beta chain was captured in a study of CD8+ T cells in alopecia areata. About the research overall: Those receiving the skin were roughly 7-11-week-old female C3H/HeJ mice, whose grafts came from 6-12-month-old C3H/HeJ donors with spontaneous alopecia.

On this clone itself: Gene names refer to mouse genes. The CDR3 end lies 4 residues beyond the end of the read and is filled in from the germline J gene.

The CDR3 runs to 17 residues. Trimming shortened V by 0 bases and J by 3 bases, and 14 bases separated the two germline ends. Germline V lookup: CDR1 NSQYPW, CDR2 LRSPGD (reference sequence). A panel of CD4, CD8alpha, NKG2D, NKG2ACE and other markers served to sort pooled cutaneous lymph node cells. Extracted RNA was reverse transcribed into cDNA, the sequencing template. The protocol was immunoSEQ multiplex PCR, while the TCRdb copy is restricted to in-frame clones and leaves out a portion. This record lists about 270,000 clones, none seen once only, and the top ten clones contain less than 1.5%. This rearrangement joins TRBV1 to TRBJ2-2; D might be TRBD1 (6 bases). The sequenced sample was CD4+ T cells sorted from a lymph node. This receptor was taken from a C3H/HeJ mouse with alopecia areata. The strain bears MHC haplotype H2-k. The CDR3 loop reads CTCSADQAGEDTGQLYF. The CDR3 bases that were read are TGCACCTGCAGTGCAGATCAGGCAGGGGAGGACACCGGG.